The clone carrying this TCR beta chain was observed a few times. The antigen remains undetermined. The data stem from a study of T cells in Graves' hyperthyroidism and ophthalmopathy. Patients aged 18 to 65 had newly diagnosed hyperthyroidism lasting under 2 months. RNA transcripts were the template for amplifying TCR beta CDR3 regions. An initial round of RT-PCR targeting the TCR CDR3 relied on the HTBI primer set. Using its own MiXCR run on the multiplex PCR reads, TCRdb lists one record per CDR3 protein. The sample contains 600,000 or so distinct CDR3 sequences, 15% to 20% of which appear only once. The study's findings and limits: Also found in blood were most expanded thyroid clonotypes above 0.001.

The V gene end was trimmed by 3 bases and the J gene end by 6 bases; junction bases not matched to a gene: 7. The CDR3 length is 14 residues. The V gene's germline CDR1 is SGHRS and CDR2 YFSETQ. This receptor was obtained from a woman aged 25 to 39 with Graves' hyperthyroidism. The sample comprised blood. The V and J genes are TRBV5-1 and TRBJ1-2, with 8 bases matching TRBD1. The DNA for the CDR3 is TGCGCCAGCAGCTCCCAAGCAGGGGGCGATGGCTACACCTTC. It is translated as CASSSQAGGDGYTF.